These T cell receptor beta chains were read from a single sample in a study of molecular identifiers for immune sequencing clone quantification. TCRdb processed the PCR reads anew with MiXCR; each CDR3 protein has one entry. Of about 640,000 distinct CDR3 sequences listed, less than 20% are singletons. What was sequenced was naive CD8+ T cells from blood, with Jurkat cell RNA spiked in. The receptors here all came from a human donor in good health. Some libraries in this study had Jurkat cell RNA spiked in. CDR3s include the opening cysteine and the closing phenylalanine or tryptophan. The D gene is left open where the match is weak. Expanded clones get a size class; other rows say once, few or many, or leave the size out.

J: TRBJ2-1
V: TRBV30
size: many
D: TRBD2
DNA: TGTGCCTGGACGTCGGGACTAGCGGACAATGAGCAGTTCTTC
CDR3: CAWTSGLADNEQFF

J: TRBJ1-5
V: TRBV12-5
size: many
D: .
DNA: TGTGCTAGTGGTTTGGGGCAGGGGACCAATCAGCCCCAGCATTTT
CDR3: CASGLGQGTNQPQHF

J: TRBJ1-3
V: TRBV5-8
size: few
D: .
DNA: TGTGCCAGCAGCTTTAAAGGGGGTTCTGGAAACACCATATATTTT
CDR3: CASSFKGGSGNTIYF

J: TRBJ2-7
V: TRBV30
size: many
D: TRBD2
DNA: TGTGCCTGGAGTGTCCTAGCGGGCGATGAGCAGTACTTC
CDR3: CAWSVLAGDEQYF

J: TRBJ2-1
V: TRBV14
size: many
D: TRBD2
DNA: TGTGCCAGCAGCGGACTAGCGGTCGCAAACAATGAGCAGTTCTTC
CDR3: CASSGLAVANNEQFF

J: TRBJ2-5
V: TRBV19
size: few
D: .
DNA: TGTGCCAGTAGTATAGATTCGGCAGACCAAGAGACCCAGTACTTC
CDR3: CASSIDSADQETQYF

J: TRBJ2-2
V: TRBV20-1
size: .
D: .
DNA: TGCAGTGCTAGGGGTGCCGGGGAGCTGTTTTTT
CDR3: CSARGAGELFF

J: TRBJ2-7
V: TRBV19
size: .
D: .
DNA: TGTGCCTGTAGTATAGGCATCTCCTACGAGCAGTACTTC
CDR3: CACSIGISYEQYF

J: TRBJ2-5
V: TRBV6-5
size: many
D: TRBD2
DNA: TGTGCCAGCAGTTACTCGGGCGGGAGCCGGGAGACCCAGTACTTC
CDR3: CASSYSGGSRETQYF

J: TRBJ1-2
V: TRBV2
size: many
D: .
DNA: TGTGCCAGCAGTGGCCCAACAGGGAGTCATGGCTACACCTTC
CDR3: CASSGPTGSHGYTF

J: TRBJ2-1
V: TRBV6-2/TRBV6-3
size: few
D: .
DNA: TGTGCCAGCAGTTACTCGGGGACATATAAATACAATGAGCAGTTCTTC
CDR3: CASSYSGTYKYNEQFF

J: TRBJ1-4
V: TRBV2
size: .
D: .
DNA: TGTGCCAGCATGCGACAGACTGCAACTAATGAAAAACTGTTTTTT
CDR3: CASMRQTATNEKLFF

J: TRBJ2-5
V: TRBV27
size: many
D: .
DNA: TGTGCCAGCAGTTTAGGAGGGGGCTTAGAGACCCAGTACTTC
CDR3: CASSLGGGLETQYF

J: TRBJ2-7
V: TRBV5-5
size: many
D: .
DNA: TGTGCCAGCAGCTTGGGTCGTTACGACTACGAGCAGTACTTC
CDR3: CASSLGRYDYEQYF

J: TRBJ1-5
V: TRBV27
size: many
D: .
DNA: TGTGCCAGCAGTTGGTCTGGGAGTCAGCCCCAGCATTTT
CDR3: CASSWSGSQPQHF

J: TRBJ2-1
V: TRBV9
size: many
D: TRBD2
DNA: TGTGCCAGCAGCGTTCCCCAACAGACTAGCGGGGGTGGTCCCTACAATGAGCAGTTCTTC
CDR3: CASSVPQQTSGGGPYNEQFF

J: TRBJ2-1
V: TRBV11-3
size: few
D: .
DNA: TGTGCCAGCAGCTTAGAGGCCGCGGTGCACAATGAGCAGTTCTTC
CDR3: CASSLEAAVHNEQFF

J: TRBJ2-7
V: TRBV27
size: .
D: .
DNA: TGTGCCAGCAGTCTATATTGGGGGGCCAGGGAGAACGAGCAGTACTTC
CDR3: CASSLYWGARENEQYF

J: TRBJ2-4
V: TRBV20-1
size: few
D: TRBD1
DNA: TGCAGTGCTAGAGGGGACAGCAAAAACATTCAGTACTTC
CDR3: CSARGDSKNIQYF

J: TRBJ2-7
V: TRBV6-5
size: many
D: .
DNA: TGTGCCAGCGGTCTGACACGGAGCTACGAGCAGTACTTC
CDR3: CASGLTRSYEQYF

J: TRBJ2-7
V: TRBV10-2
size: many
D: .
DNA: TGCGCCAGCAGCCCCCGGGCCTGGGCCGAGCAGTACTTC
CDR3: CASSPRAWAEQYF

J: TRBJ2-2
V: TRBV9
size: few
D: TRBD2
DNA: TGTGCCAGCAGCACCGGGACTAGCGGGATAGGCGGGGAGCTGTTTTTT
CDR3: CASSTGTSGIGGELFF

J: TRBJ2-3
V: TRBV19
size: few
D: .
DNA: TGTGCCAGTAGTATGACGACTAGCACAGATACGCAGTATTTT
CDR3: CASSMTTSTDTQYF

J: TRBJ1-5
V: TRBV12-5
size: many
D: TRBD1
DNA: TGTGCTAGTGGTTTGGAGCTACAGGGGCCGGGCAATCAGCCCCAGCATTTT
CDR3: CASGLELQGPGNQPQHF

J: TRBJ2-3
V: TRBV4-1
size: few
D: TRBD2
DNA: TGCGCCAGCAGCCCTCTAGCGGGAGGCATGGGTACGCAGTATTTT
CDR3: CASSPLAGGMGTQYF

J: TRBJ1-1
V: TRBV19
size: .
D: .
DNA: TGTGCTACGGTCGGCTCGACGGGCTTTTGGAACACTGAAGCTTTCTTT
CDR3: CATVGSTGFWNTEAFF

J: TRBJ1-6
V: TRBV7-9
size: .
D: .
DNA: TGTGCCAGCAGCTCCACGAGGGGGGCGGATTTGGCATCCCTCCACTTT
CDR3: CASSSTRGADLASLHF

J: TRBJ2-3
V: TRBV4-1
size: .
D: .
DNA: TGCGCCAGCAGCCCACGGGAGACCGATAGCACAGATACGCAGTATTTT
CDR3: CASSPRETDSTDTQYF

J: TRBJ2-7
V: TRBV6-4
size: .
D: .
DNA: TGTGCCAGCAGTGAAGATGTGAGCGGAAAGTGCTCCTACGAGCAGTACTTC
CDR3: CASSEDVSGKCSYEQYF

J: TRBJ1-6
V: TRBV4-1
size: few
D: TRBD1
DNA: TGCGCCAGCAGCCAAGATCGAGGGACAGGGTGGAATTCACCCCTCCACTTT
CDR3: CASSQDRGTGWNSPLHF

J: TRBJ2-7
V: TRBV7-9
size: many
D: .
DNA: TGTGCCAGCAGCTTAATAGGAACAGGGCCCTACGAGCAGTACTTC
CDR3: CASSLIGTGPYEQYF

J: TRBJ1-1
V: TRBV4-3
size: .
D: .
DNA: TGCGCCAGCAGCCAAGAGGCGCGGGTGAACACTGAAGCTTTCTTT
CDR3: CASSQEARVNTEAFF

J: TRBJ2-1
V: TRBV4-1
size: many
D: TRBD2
DNA: TGCGCCAGCAGCCAAGCCCTGGTAGCGGGACGCGCCTACAATGAGCAGTTCTTC
CDR3: CASSQALVAGRAYNEQFF

J: TRBJ1-4
V: TRBV6-5
size: many
D: .
DNA: TGTGCCAGCAGTTACAACGCCGGGAGGGGGTCTAATGAAAAACTGTTTTTT
CDR3: CASSYNAGRGSNEKLFF

J: TRBJ2-1
V: TRBV4-1
size: few
D: TRBD2
DNA: TGCGCCAGCAGCCTACCGACTAGCGGGGGCAAAGAGCAGTTCTTC
CDR3: CASSLPTSGGKEQFF